This TCR beta chain is from a study of shared T cell receptors in the human thymus. Unmatched junction bases numbered 13, after V lost 0 bases and J lost 5 bases. This CDR3 is built from 18 residues. The germline gives CDR1 SGHNT, CDR2 YYREEE (reference sequence). TCRdb's copy holds only in-frame clones and misses some; the assay was immunoSEQ multiplex PCR. The sample lists hundreds of thousands of clones; roughly 90% were seen once. These data also featured in a second study, about human thymus T cells. According to that study: The donor group consisted of healthy Finnish infants who were having corrective surgery for congenital heart defects. Corrective heart surgery yielded the resections from which the thymus tissue came. It looked as if thymic and blood repertoires used V and J genes in a biased way.

The sequence came from a boy under three years old with a congenital heart defect. Sequenced material: thymocytes. The chain joins TRBV5-4 to TRBJ2-5, with 10 bases identical to TRBD2. In DNA form, the CDR3 reads TGTGCCAGCAGCTTGGAGTCTAGCGGGAGCCATATTCCTGAGACCCAGTACTTC. Its translation: CASSLESSGSHIPETQYF.